This record looks at one T cell receptor (beta chain) sequence and its context. Its antigen is still unknown. Germline V lookup: CDR1 MNHEY, CDR2 SMNVEV (reference sequence). The J segment lost 7 bases and the V segment lost 3 bases, leaving 5 bases of the junction unmatched. The CDR3 loop spans 16 amino acids. The data originate from a study of T cell responses to AZD1222 COVID-19 vaccine. Overall study context: Second doses were pooled across both intervals (about 4 or about 12 weeks). Notes on the study in general: Clonal diversity was possibly underestimated, and the donors were mostly white British, with more females. Regions 160-218 and 743-854 held dominance among vaccine-associated CD4 TCRs, which spanned spike. Compared with day 0, the breadth and depth of the Spike-specific TCR repertoire rose significantly after two doses of AZD1222.

The protocol was immunoSEQ multiplex PCR, while the TCRdb copy is restricted to in-frame clones and leaves out a portion. The table lists 100,000 or so clones, approximately 84% of them singletons. This clonotype originated in an adult in good health. The source was peripheral blood, collected on day 0 of AZD1222 vaccination. The rearrangement links TRBV27 to TRBJ2-2, with 13 bases that match TRBD2. CDR3 region: CASSFGLAGAGGELFF. The CDR3 DNA reads TGTGCCAGCAGTTTCGGACTAGCGGGAGCGGGCGGGGAGCTGTTTTTT.